The sequence of this T cell receptor beta chain was determined in a study of cytomegalovirus exposure and HLA in healthy donors. PCR amplification relied on 60 Vbeta primers (plus 13 Jbeta primers). Sequencing was performed with immunoSEQ multiplex PCR; in TCRdb, only in-frame clones are kept and a portion is missing. The top ten clones hold around 2% of a sample with about 98,000 clones, under 80% of them seen once. The CDR3 covers 15 residues. Trimming removed 1 base from V and 1 base from J, with 10 bases in between. Looked up from germline, CDR1 is SGHVS and CDR2 is FNYEAQ. The chain is built from TRBV7-6 and TRBJ1-1; D is perhaps TRBD1 (5 bases). The source is a male donor in good health and CMV-seronegative. Sequencing was performed on PBMCs. The chain's CDR3 is CASSLGAGGNTEAFF. CDR3 bases: TGTGCCAGCAGCTTAGGGGCCGGGGGGAACACTGAAGCTTTCTTT.